Listed below are T cell receptor beta chains from one sample, sequenced in a study of T-cell reconstitution after alpha-beta-depleted transplantation in children. TCRdb reprocessed the PCR reads via MiXCR and lists one record per CDR3 protein. The sample holds 900,000 or so distinct CDR3 sequences, roughly 15% seen once. The sample in question was PBMCs, mostly from graft donor cells, obtained 360 days after TCRalphabeta/CD19-depleted stem cell transplant. Source of these receptors: a male patient between 10 and 17 years old who had a stem cell transplant for acute lymphoblastic leukemia, so the T cells may come from the graft donor. Both conserved end residues are part of each CDR3. The order of the fields is clone size, V gene, D gene, J gene, CDR3 DNA, CDR3 protein. A D gene is named only where the DNA matches it firmly. Not every row has a clone size; where given, it reads once, few, many or a size class.

size: few
V: TRBV5-1
D: -
J: TRBJ2-3
DNA: TGCGCCAGCATAGAGGCCTCGAGCACAGATACGCAGTATTTT
CDR3: CASIEASSTDTQYF

size: few
V: TRBV4-1
D: TRBD2
J: TRBJ2-1
DNA: TGCGCCAGCAGCCAAGTGGACCTAGCGGGAGCGCATGAGCAGTTCTTC
CDR3: CASSQVDLAGAHEQFF

size: once
V: TRBV6-5
D: -
J: TRBJ2-3
DNA: TGTGCCAGCAGTCCGACAGGAGCTTACACAGATACGCAGTATTTT
CDR3: CASSPTGAYTDTQYF

size: -
V: TRBV5-1
D: -
J: TRBJ2-1
DNA: TGCGCCAGCAGCTTTTTAAAGGCGGCAGGGATTTCCAATGAGCAGTTCTTC
CDR3: CASSFLKAAGISNEQFF

size: few
V: TRBV5-1
D: TRBD1
J: TRBJ1-4
DNA: TGCGCCAGCAGTTCGACAGGGTACGGAAATGAAAAACTGTTTTTT
CDR3: CASSSTGYGNEKLFF

size: -
V: TRBV4-1
D: -
J: TRBJ1-6
DNA: TGCGCCAGCAGCCTCCCGGCGTACATGGGTGGTCTCGATAATTCACCCCTCCACTTT
CDR3: CASSLPAYMGGLDNSPLHF

size: few
V: TRBV29-1
D: -
J: TRBJ2-1
DNA: TGCAGCGTTGTTTTAGAGCCGCACAATGAGCAGTTCTTC
CDR3: CSVVLEPHNEQFF

size: few
V: TRBV20-1
D: TRBD2
J: TRBJ2-2
DNA: TGCAGTGCTCTCCGGACTAGCGGGAGAACCGGGGAGCTGTTTTTT
CDR3: CSALRTSGRTGELFF

size: few
V: TRBV27
D: TRBD2
J: TRBJ2-3
DNA: TGTGCCAGCAGATTAGCGGGAGGGCCTGGCACAGATACGCAGTATTTT
CDR3: CASRLAGGPGTDTQYF

size: -
V: TRBV11-2
D: -
J: TRBJ2-1
DNA: TGTGCCAGCAGCCTACCGCCGCTAGCGATTTACAATGAGCAGTTCTTC
CDR3: CASSLPPLAIYNEQFF

size: -
V: TRBV3-1
D: -
J: TRBJ1-1
DNA: TGTGCCAGCAGCCAAGGCCAAATTGAAGCTTTCTTT
CDR3: CASSQGQIEAFF

size: many
V: TRBV5-1
D: TRBD2
J: TRBJ2-1
DNA: TGCGCCAGCAGCATGACTAGCGGGAGATTTCATGAGCAGTTCTTC
CDR3: CASSMTSGRFHEQFF

size: -
V: TRBV5-1
D: -
J: TRBJ2-5
DNA: TGCGCCAGCGCAATGCCATCCTGGAAGACCCAGTACTTC
CDR3: CASAMPSWKTQYF

size: -
V: TRBV7-2
D: TRBD2
J: TRBJ2-3
DNA: TGTGCCAGCAGCTCACCGGGACTAGCGATTAGTACGCAGTATTTT
CDR3: CASSSPGLAISTQYF

size: -
V: TRBV20-1
D: -
J: TRBJ2-5
DNA: TGCACAGCGCTCAGGATGGGGGCCCAGTACTTC
CDR3: CTALRMGAQYF

size: few
V: TRBV7-8
D: TRBD2
J: TRBJ2-2
DNA: TGTGCCAGCAGCGAGACTAGCGTGGGGGCCGGGGAGCTGTTTTTT
CDR3: CASSETSVGAGELFF

size: many
V: TRBV12-3/TRBV12-4
D: -
J: TRBJ1-2
DNA: TGTGCCAGCAGTTCCATCCATAAGGGGAACTATGGCTACACCTTC
CDR3: CASSSIHKGNYGYTF

size: -
V: TRBV5-1
D: -
J: TRBJ2-3
DNA: TGCGCCAGCAGCTCCCGGGCGGGCGTTAGCACAGATACGCAGTATTTT
CDR3: CASSSRAGVSTDTQYF

size: -
V: TRBV2
D: TRBD1
J: TRBJ2-7
DNA: TGTGCAAGGGGGGACAGGGTCTACGAGCAGTACTTC
CDR3: CARGDRVYEQYF

size: -
V: TRBV5-1
D: TRBD1
J: TRBJ1-2
DNA: TGCGCCAGCAGCTCCCAAGGACAGGGGTTGGGGATGGATGGCTACACCTTC
CDR3: CASSSQGQGLGMDGYTF

size: -
V: TRBV15
D: TRBD1
J: TRBJ2-1
DNA: TGTGCCACCAGCAGAACAGGGGGCGCCTACAATGAGCAGTTCTTC
CDR3: CATSRTGGAYNEQFF

size: few
V: TRBV29-1
D: -
J: TRBJ2-7
DNA: TGCAGCGTTGGAAACAGGGACGAGCAGTACTTC
CDR3: CSVGNRDEQYF

size: few
V: TRBV9
D: TRBD1
J: TRBJ1-1
DNA: TGTGCCAGCAGCGTAGTGACAGGGAGGAACACTGAAGCTTTCTTT
CDR3: CASSVVTGRNTEAFF

size: -
V: TRBV20-1
D: -
J: TRBJ2-1
DNA: TGCAGTGCCAGAGCGCGGGGAGGATACGGTGAGCAGTTCTTC
CDR3: CSARARGGYGEQFF

size: -
V: TRBV2
D: -
J: TRBJ1-2
DNA: TGTGCCAGCAGTGTCTGGACAGAAAGAGCTAACTATGGCTACACCTTC
CDR3: CASSVWTERANYGYTF

size: few
V: TRBV3-1
D: TRBD2
J: TRBJ2-1
DNA: TGTGCCAGCAGCCAAGGGACTAGCGGGAGGGCCTTTGAGCAGTTCTTC
CDR3: CASSQGTSGRAFEQFF

size: many
V: TRBV5-1
D: -
J: TRBJ2-3
DNA: TGCGCCAGCAGACCTAGGAGGGGCCGGGATACGCAGTATTTT
CDR3: CASRPRRGRDTQYF

size: -
V: TRBV7-6
D: TRBD2
J: TRBJ2-1
DNA: TGTGCCAGCAGCTTAGCGCTTATGGGCCGGTGGGGCAGCGGGATGAATGAGCAGTTCTTC
CDR3: CASSLALMGRWGSGMNEQFF

size: few
V: TRBV5-6
D: -
J: TRBJ2-6
DNA: TGTGCCAGCAGCAAAGGAGGCACAGGGACCACTTCCTCTGGGGCCAACGTCCTGACTTTC
CDR3: CASSKGGTGTTSSGANVLTF

size: many
V: TRBV7-9
D: TRBD1
J: TRBJ2-7
DNA: TGTGCCAGCAGCCTAACAGGGGACGAGCAGTACTTC
CDR3: CASSLTGDEQYF

size: -
V: TRBV5-5
D: -
J: TRBJ2-5
DNA: TGTGCCAGCAGCTTGAACGGGCGCCCGTGGGAGACCCAGTACTTC
CDR3: CASSLNGRPWETQYF

size: many
V: TRBV12-3/TRBV12-4
D: TRBD2
J: TRBJ2-3
DNA: TGTGCCAGCAGTCTGTGGAGCGGGAGCGCAGATACGCAGTATTTT
CDR3: CASSLWSGSADTQYF

size: -
V: TRBV5-1
D: -
J: TRBJ2-1
DNA: TGCGCCAGCAGCTTGGTATATGCTACAAACAATGAGCAGTTCTTC
CDR3: CASSLVYATNNEQFF

size: -
V: TRBV27
D: TRBD1
J: TRBJ2-3
DNA: TGTGCCAGCAGTTTCGGGACAGGGCTAACCCGAGGGGCGCAGTATTTT
CDR3: CASSFGTGLTRGAQYF

size: few
V: TRBV12-3/TRBV12-4
D: TRBD2
J: TRBJ2-3
DNA: TGTGCCTCACGTGGGACTAGCGGGAGAGATACGCAGTATTTT
CDR3: CASRGTSGRDTQYF

size: -
V: TRBV12-3/TRBV12-4
D: -
J: TRBJ2-1
DNA: TGTGCCAGCAGTTTAGTCGGCCCCTACCCTCTATTC
CDR3: CASSLVGPYPLF

size: few
V: TRBV25-1
D: TRBD2
J: TRBJ2-1
DNA: TGTGCCAGCAGTGAGACGGGACTAGCGGGAGATGACAATGAGCAGTTCTTC
CDR3: CASSETGLAGDDNEQFF

size: -
V: TRBV15
D: -
J: TRBJ1-1
DNA: TGTGCCACCAGCTTACACAGGAGGAACACTGAAGCTTTCTTT
CDR3: CATSLHRRNTEAFF

size: -
V: TRBV29-1
D: -
J: TRBJ2-1
DNA: TGCAGCGTTCCCTTTGGGTCCTCTTGGATCAATGAGCAGTTCTTC
CDR3: CSVPFGSSWINEQFF

size: -
V: TRBV28
D: -
J: TRBJ1-4
DNA: TGTGCCAGCAGTTCCTCCGAAAAACTGTTTTTT
CDR3: CASSSSEKLFF

size: -
V: TRBV5-1
D: -
J: TRBJ2-4
DNA: TGCGCCAGCAGCTGGGCGAACATTCAGTACTTC
CDR3: CASSWANIQYF

size: few
V: TRBV5-6
D: -
J: TRBJ2-1
DNA: TGTGCCAGCAGCTTGGGAGAAAACGATGAGCAGTTCTTC
CDR3: CASSLGENDEQFF

size: many
V: TRBV20-1
D: -
J: TRBJ2-7
DNA: TGCAGTGCTAGAGGGTTCCAGACAGGGACTTACGAGCAGTACTTC
CDR3: CSARGFQTGTYEQYF

size: -
V: TRBV5-5
D: -
J: TRBJ2-7
DNA: TGTGCCAGCGCCGCCGGGGGCGAGCAGTACTTC
CDR3: CASAAGGEQYF

size: -
V: TRBV20-1
D: TRBD1
J: TRBJ1-4
DNA: TGCAGTGCTAGATCGGACAGGGGGTTCATCGCAACTAATGAAAAACTGTTTTTT
CDR3: CSARSDRGFIATNEKLFF

size: few
V: TRBV29-1
D: -
J: TRBJ1-1
DNA: TGCAGCGCTGGTCCAGGGCTCGCCACTGAAGCTTTCTTT
CDR3: CSAGPGLATEAFF

size: -
V: TRBV20-1
D: -
J: TRBJ1-4
DNA: TGCAGTGCCCCCCGGGGGCGAGATGAAAAACTGTTTTTT
CDR3: CSAPRGRDEKLFF

size: few
V: TRBV12-3/TRBV12-4
D: -
J: TRBJ2-1
DNA: TGTGCCAGCCCGCAGCGACTGGGCCTTAACAATGAGCAGTTCTTC
CDR3: CASPQRLGLNNEQFF

size: -
V: TRBV29-1
D: -
J: TRBJ2-7
DNA: TGCAGCGTGGCCGAAACAACCGAGCAGTACTTC
CDR3: CSVAETTEQYF

size: -
V: TRBV6-4
D: -
J: TRBJ2-5
DNA: TGTGCCAGCAGGGGGGGCCCAAGGGAGACCCAGTACTTC
CDR3: CASRGGPRETQYF

size: many
V: TRBV7-9
D: -
J: TRBJ1-3
DNA: TGTGCCAGCAGCTTAGTTACCAGCTCTTCTGGAAACACCATATATTTT
CDR3: CASSLVTSSSGNTIYF

size: -
V: TRBV5-6
D: -
J: TRBJ2-4
DNA: TGTGCCAGCAGAAGTAGGGGGGGGTCCCAAAACATTCAGTACTTC
CDR3: CASRSRGGSQNIQYF

size: few
V: TRBV24-1
D: -
J: TRBJ2-3
DNA: TGTGCCACCAGTCCCTTTCAGTATTTT
CDR3: CATSPFQYF

size: -
V: TRBV30
D: -
J: TRBJ2-7
DNA: TGTGCCCGGGCAGGGGCCTACGAGCAGTACTTC
CDR3: CARAGAYEQYF

size: -
V: TRBV3-1
D: -
J: TRBJ2-1
DNA: TGTGCCAGCAGCCAACTTTCGGGCGGGAATGAGCAGTTCTTC
CDR3: CASSQLSGGNEQFF